The rows below give T cell receptor beta chains drawn from one sample of a study of T cells in Graves' hyperthyroidism and ophthalmopathy. From the multiplex PCR reads, TCRdb called clonotypes with MiXCR, one entry per CDR3 protein. The sample comprises about 400,000 distinct CDR3 sequences, approximately 16% of which are singletons, and roughly a fifth rests with the top ten. Sequencing was done on a sample of blood. The source of these receptors is a woman aged 60 to 75 with Graves' ophthalmopathy. Each CDR3 is given without its conserved first and last residue. Fields, in order: D gene, V gene, CDR3 length, J gene, CDR3 protein. The D gene is left open where the match is weak.

NA	TRBV5-1	11	TRBJ2-7	ASGLGAPYEQY
NA	TRBV4-2	12	TRBJ2-7	ASSQSSVPYEQY
TRBD2	TRBV20-1	13	TRBJ2-7	SARDPLAGPWEQY
NA	TRBV19	11	TRBJ2-5	ASSIHIQETQY
TRBD2	TRBV9	14	TRBJ2-3	ASSPLAGGITDTQY
NA	TRBV20-1	12	TRBJ2-1	SAIRDPINGEQF
NA	TRBV28	13	TRBJ2-2	ASSLNFRGTGELF
NA	TRBV27	11	TRBJ2-2	ASSGENTGELF
TRBD2	TRBV7-9	13	TRBJ2-7	ASSKLAGGFGEQY
NA	TRBV20-1	13	TRBJ2-1	SASLGASSYNEQF
TRBD2	TRBV20-1	11	TRBJ2-1	SAPPTSANEQF
NA	TRBV20-1	15	TRBJ1-4	SARGTIGSRGNEKLF
NA	TRBV19	12	TRBJ1-1	ASSIEKGNTEAF
NA	TRBV18	9	TRBJ2-5	ASSPMETQY
NA	TRBV5-6	13	TRBJ1-4	ASSYRTVTNEKLF
NA	TRBV15	11	TRBJ1-4	ATSLQVNEKLF
TRBD2	TRBV7-9	19	TRBJ2-7	ASSLTPGQGPTSGSSYEQY
TRBD2	TRBV2	11	TRBJ2-1	ASSGLADNEQF
TRBD2	TRBV19	13	TRBJ2-7	ASSIADSGSYEQY
NA	TRBV19	11	TRBJ1-1	ASSITLGTEAF
NA	TRBV2	13	TRBJ2-7	ASSDAQIPSREQY
TRBD1	TRBV19	10	TRBJ2-7	ASNRGAGEQY
NA	TRBV5-6	13	TRBJ1-1	ASSIRVSGGTEAF
TRBD1	TRBV19	10	TRBJ1-5	ASSIPGGPQH
NA	TRBV7-8	16	TRBJ2-7	ASSLDLGASESSYEQY
NA	TRBV19	15	TRBJ2-1	ASSIAAHTSSYNEQF
TRBD2	TRBV3-1	13	TRBJ2-1	ASSAGTSGLNEQF
TRBD2	TRBV12-3/TRBV12-4	14	TRBJ2-1	ASTFRLAGGNNEQF
NA	TRBV2	14	TRBJ2-3	ASSEGLAHSTDTQY
TRBD2	TRBV27	13	TRBJ2-3	ASSLAGGPADTQY
TRBD1	TRBV13	12	TRBJ2-7	ASSYGQGADEQY
TRBD2	TRBV5-6	13	TRBJ2-1	ASSLTASGRYEQF
TRBD2	TRBV20-1	14	TRBJ2-5	SARDLGGGSGETQY
NA	TRBV29-1	10	TRBJ1-2	SVGHTNYGYT
TRBD2	TRBV5-1	12	TRBJ2-2	ASRSPSGSGELF
TRBD2	TRBV27	11	TRBJ2-7	ASRQRGPYEQY
TRBD2	TRBV7-9	12	TRBJ2-2	ASSRLAETGELF
NA	TRBV5-8	13	TRBJ1-1	ASSPARGADTEAF
TRBD1	TRBV24-1	16	TRBJ2-3	ATSDPGGTGAGTDTQY
NA	TRBV15	12	TRBJ2-3	ATSRGRSTDTQY
NA	TRBV15	12	TRBJ2-1	ATSREDRIDEQF
TRBD2	TRBV28	17	TRBJ2-5	ASSRGATSGRGGQETQY
TRBD2	TRBV2	13	TRBJ2-1	ASSETSGTPNEQF
TRBD2	TRBV6-1	13	TRBJ2-7	ASPPGLAGAYEQY
TRBD1	TRBV11-2	13	TRBJ2-5	ASSQDRVGRETQY
NA	TRBV2	14	TRBJ1-3	ASSLRRGVSGNTIY
TRBD2	TRBV6-1	17	TRBJ2-5	ASRRTGTSGRDPQETQY
NA	TRBV6-5	11	TRBJ2-3	ASSYGREDTQY
TRBD1	TRBV18	11	TRBJ1-1	ASSGQGADKAF
NA	TRBV20-1	12	TRBJ1-1	SAATGRGNTEAF
TRBD1	TRBV12-5	14	TRBJ2-7	ASSSSPGTGSHEQY
TRBD2	TRBV28	14	TRBJ2-7	ASSFRTSGRAYEQY